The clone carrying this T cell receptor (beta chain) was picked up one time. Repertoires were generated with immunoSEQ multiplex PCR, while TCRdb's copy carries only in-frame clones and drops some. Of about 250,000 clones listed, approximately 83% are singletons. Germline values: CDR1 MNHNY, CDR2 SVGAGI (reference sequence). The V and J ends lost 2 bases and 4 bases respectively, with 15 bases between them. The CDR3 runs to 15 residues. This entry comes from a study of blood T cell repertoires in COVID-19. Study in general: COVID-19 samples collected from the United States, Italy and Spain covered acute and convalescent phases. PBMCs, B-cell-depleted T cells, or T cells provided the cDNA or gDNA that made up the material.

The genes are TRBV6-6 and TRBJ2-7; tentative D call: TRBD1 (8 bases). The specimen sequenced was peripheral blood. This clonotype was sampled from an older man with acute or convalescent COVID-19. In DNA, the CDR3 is TGTGCCAGCAGTTACCCCAACAGGGGGGGGTACGAGCAGTACTTC. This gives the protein CASSYPNRGGYEQYF.